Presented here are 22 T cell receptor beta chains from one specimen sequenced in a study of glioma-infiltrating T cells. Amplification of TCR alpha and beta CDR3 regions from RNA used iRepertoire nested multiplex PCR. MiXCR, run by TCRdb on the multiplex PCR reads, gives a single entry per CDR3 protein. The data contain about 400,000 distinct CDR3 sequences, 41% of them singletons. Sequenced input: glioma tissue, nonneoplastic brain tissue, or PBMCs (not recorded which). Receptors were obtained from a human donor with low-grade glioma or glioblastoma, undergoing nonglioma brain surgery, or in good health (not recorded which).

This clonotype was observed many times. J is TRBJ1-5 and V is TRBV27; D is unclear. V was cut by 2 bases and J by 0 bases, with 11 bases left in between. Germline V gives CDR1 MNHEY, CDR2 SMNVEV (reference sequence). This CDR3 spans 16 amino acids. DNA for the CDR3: TGTGCCAGCAGTTTAAGAGGTGACTCTAGCAATCAGCCCCAGCATTTT. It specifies CASSLRGDSSNQPQHF.

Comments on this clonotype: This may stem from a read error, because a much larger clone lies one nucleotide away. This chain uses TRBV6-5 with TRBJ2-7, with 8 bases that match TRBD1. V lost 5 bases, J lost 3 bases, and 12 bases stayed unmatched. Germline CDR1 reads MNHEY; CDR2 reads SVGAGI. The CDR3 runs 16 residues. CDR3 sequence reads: CASSAGQGPYHYEQYF. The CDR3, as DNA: TGTGCCAGCAGTGCCGGACAGGGCCCCTACCACTACGAGCAGTACTTC.

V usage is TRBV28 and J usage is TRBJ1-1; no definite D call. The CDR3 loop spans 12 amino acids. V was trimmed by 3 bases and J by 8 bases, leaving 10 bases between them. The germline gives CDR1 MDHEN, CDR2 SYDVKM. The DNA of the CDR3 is TGTGCCAGCAGTTTCTCGACGGTGGAAGCTTTCTTT. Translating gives CASSFSTVEAFF. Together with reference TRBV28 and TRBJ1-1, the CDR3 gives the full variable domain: DVKVTQSSRYLVKRTGEKVFLECVQDMDHENMFWYRQDPGLGLRLIYFSYDVKMKEKGDIPEGYSVSREKKERFSLILESASTNQTSMYLCASSFSTVEAFFGQGTRLTVV.

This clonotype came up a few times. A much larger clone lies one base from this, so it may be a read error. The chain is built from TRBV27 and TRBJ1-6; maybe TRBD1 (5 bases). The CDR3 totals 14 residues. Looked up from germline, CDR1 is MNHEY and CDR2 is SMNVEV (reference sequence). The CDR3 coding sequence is TGTGCCAGCGGTTTCCAGGGCTCGCGGTCACCCCTCCACTTT. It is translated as CASGFQGSRSPLHF.

The CDR3: CASGVGNSGQGIQPQHF. The CDR3 nucleotides read TGTGCCAGCGGAGTAGGGAACTCGGGACAGGGAATTCAGCCCCAGCATTTT. The rearrangement joins TRBV28 to TRBJ1-5; 9 bases line up with TRBD1. With V trimmed by 8 bases and J by 6 bases, 17 bases remained unmatched. The CDR3 is 17 amino acids. Germline lookup yields CDR1 MDHEN and CDR2 SYDVKM. The full variable domain, its missing parts supplied by reference TRBV28 and TRBJ1-5, is DVKVTQSSRYLVKRTGEKVFLECVQDMDHENMFWYRQDPGLGLRLIYFSYDVKMKEKGDIPEGYSVSREKKERFSLILESASTNQTSMYLCASGVGNSGQGIQPQHFGDGTRLSIL.

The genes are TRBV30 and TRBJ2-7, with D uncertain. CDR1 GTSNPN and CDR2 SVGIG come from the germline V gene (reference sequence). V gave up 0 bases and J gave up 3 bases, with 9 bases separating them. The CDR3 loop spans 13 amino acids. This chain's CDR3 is CAWSVGRIYEQYF. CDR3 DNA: TGTGCCTGGAGTGTTGGACGGATCTACGAGCAGTACTTC.

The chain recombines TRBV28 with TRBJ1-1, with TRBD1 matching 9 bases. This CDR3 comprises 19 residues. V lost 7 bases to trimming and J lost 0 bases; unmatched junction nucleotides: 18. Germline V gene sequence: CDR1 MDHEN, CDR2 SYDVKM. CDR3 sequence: CASIIAGLGTGPLNTEAFF. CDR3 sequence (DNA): TGTGCCAGCATCATCGCCGGATTGGGGACAGGGCCTTTGAACACTGAAGCTTTCTTT.

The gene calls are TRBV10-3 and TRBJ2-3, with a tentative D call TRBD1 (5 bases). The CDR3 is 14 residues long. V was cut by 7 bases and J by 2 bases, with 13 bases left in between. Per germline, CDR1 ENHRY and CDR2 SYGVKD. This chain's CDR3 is CAITKDTSTDTQYF. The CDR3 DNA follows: TGTGCCATCACCAAGGACACGTCCACAGATACGCAGTATTTT.

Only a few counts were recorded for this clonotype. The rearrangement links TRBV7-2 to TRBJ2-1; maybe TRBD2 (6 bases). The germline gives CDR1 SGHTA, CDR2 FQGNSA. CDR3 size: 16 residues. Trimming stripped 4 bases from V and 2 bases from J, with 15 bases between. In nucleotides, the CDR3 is TGTGCCAGCAGCTCAAGCTACGGGACTCCCTACAATGAGCAGTTCTTC. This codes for CASSSSYGTPYNEQFF.

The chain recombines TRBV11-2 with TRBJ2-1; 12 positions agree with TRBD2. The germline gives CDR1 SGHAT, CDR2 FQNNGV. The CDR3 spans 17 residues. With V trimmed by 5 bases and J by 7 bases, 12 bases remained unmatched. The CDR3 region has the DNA TGTGCCAGCAGCACTGCGTCGGGACTAGCGGGTTGGAATGAGCAGTTCTTC. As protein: CASSTASGLAGWNEQFF.

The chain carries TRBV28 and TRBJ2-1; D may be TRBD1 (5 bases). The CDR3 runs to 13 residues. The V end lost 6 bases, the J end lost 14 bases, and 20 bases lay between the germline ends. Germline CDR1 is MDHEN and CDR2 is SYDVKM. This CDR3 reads CASSLEHRQLKFF. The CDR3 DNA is TGTGCCAGCAGCCTCGAACACAGGCAATTGAAGTTCTTC.

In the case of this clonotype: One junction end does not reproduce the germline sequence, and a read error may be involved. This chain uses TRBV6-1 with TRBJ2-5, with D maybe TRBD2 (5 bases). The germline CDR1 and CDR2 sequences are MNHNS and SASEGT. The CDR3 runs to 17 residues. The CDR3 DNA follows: TGTGCCATCAGTGAGTTCGAGGGTGGCAGGCGTAAAGAGACCCAGTACTTC. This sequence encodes CAISEFEGGRRKETQYF.

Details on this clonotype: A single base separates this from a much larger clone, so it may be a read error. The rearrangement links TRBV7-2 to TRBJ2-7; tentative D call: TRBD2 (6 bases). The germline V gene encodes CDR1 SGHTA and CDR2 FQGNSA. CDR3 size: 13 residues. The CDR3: CASSLALALEQCF. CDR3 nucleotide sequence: TGTGCCAGCAGCTTAGCACTAGCACTCGAGCAGTGCTTC.

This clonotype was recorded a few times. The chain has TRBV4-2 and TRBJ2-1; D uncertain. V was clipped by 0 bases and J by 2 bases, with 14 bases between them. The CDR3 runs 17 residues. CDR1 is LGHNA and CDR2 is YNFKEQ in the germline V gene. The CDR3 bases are TGTGCCAGCAGCCAAGATTTAGGCGGAAACGCCTACAATGAGCAGTTCTTC. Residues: CASSQDLGGNAYNEQFF.

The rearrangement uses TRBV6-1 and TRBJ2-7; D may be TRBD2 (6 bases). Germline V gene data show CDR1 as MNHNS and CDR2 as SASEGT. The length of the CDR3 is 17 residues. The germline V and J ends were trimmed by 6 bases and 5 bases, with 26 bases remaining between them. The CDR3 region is CASRSPRVGSPPNEQYF. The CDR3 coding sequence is TGTGCCAGCAGATCTCCACGGGTCGGGAGCCCCCCGAACGAGCAGTACTTC.

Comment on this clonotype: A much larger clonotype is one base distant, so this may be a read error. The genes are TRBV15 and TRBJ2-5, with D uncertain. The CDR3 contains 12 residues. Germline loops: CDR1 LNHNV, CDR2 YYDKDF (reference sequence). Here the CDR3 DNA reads TGTGCCACCAGCAGACCCTACGAGAACCAGTACTTC. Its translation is CATSRPYENQYF. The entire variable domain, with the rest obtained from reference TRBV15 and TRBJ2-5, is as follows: DAMVIQNPRYQVTQFGKPVTLSCSQTLNHNVMYWYQQKSSQAPKLLFHYYDKDFNNEADTPDNFQSRRPNTSFCFLDIRSPGLGDTAMYLCATSRPYENQYFGPGTRLLVL.

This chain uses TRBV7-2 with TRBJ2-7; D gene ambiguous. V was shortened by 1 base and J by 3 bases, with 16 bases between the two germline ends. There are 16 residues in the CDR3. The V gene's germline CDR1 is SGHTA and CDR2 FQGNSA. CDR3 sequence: CASSLDRPSIVYEQYF. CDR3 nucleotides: TGTGCCAGCAGCTTAGATCGGCCATCAATAGTCTACGAGCAGTACTTC.

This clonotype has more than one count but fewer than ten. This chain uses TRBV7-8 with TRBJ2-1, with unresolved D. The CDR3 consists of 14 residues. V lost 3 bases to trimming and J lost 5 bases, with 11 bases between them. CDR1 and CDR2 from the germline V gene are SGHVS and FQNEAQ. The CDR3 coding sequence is TGTGCCAGCAGCTTGTCCGTCTTTAACAATGAGCAGTTCTTC. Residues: CASSLSVFNNEQFF.

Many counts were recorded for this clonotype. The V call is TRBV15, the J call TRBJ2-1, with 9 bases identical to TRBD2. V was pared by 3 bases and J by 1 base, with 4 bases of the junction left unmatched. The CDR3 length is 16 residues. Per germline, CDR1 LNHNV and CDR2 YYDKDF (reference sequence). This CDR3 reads CATSRPSGKSYNEQFF. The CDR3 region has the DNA TGTGCCACCAGCAGGCCTAGCGGGAAGTCCTACAATGAGCAGTTCTTC.

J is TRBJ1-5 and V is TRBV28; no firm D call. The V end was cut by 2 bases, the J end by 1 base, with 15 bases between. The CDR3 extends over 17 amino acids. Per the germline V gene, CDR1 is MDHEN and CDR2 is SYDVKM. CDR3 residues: CASSLITTASSNQPQHF. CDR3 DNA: TGTGCCAGCAGTTTAATTACGACCGCTTCGAGCAATCAGCCCCAGCATTTT.

The CDR3 bases are TGTGCCAGAAGCCCTGGGGACAGGCCTTGGGCTGGCAATCAGCCCCAGCATTTT. It translates to CARSPGDRPWAGNQPQHF. The rearrangement joins TRBV28 to TRBJ1-5; 8 nucleotides agree with TRBD1. CDR1 and CDR2 (germline): MDHEN, SYDVKM. V lost 9 bases to trimming and J lost 2 bases; unmatched junction nucleotides: 18. The CDR3 sequence is 18 residues long.

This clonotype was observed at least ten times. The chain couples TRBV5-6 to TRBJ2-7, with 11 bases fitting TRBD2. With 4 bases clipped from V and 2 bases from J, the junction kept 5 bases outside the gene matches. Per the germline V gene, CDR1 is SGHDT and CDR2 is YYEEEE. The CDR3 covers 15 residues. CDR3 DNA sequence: TGTGCCAGCAGCAAACTAGCGGGAGCTGCCTACGAGCAGTACTTC. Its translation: CASSKLAGAAYEQYF.